The rows below give T cell receptor beta chains drawn from one sample of a study of blood T cell repertoires in COVID-19. The assay was immunoSEQ multiplex PCR, and TCRdb's table has in-frame clones only and misses some. The sample holds fewer than 300,000 clones, approximately 92% seen once. The source material was peripheral blood. Every receptor here comes from a person under 30 with COVID-19, enrolled during active disease. Both conserved end residues are part of each CDR3. D genes are given only for firm matches. Size is stated for part of the rows, as once, few or many counts, or as a class when the clone is expanded.

v_gene: TRBV10-3
j_gene: TRBJ1-5
abundance: -
d_gene: TRBD1
CDR3nt: TGTGCCATCAGTGAGTTCCTACGACAGGGTAAGAATCAGCCCCAGCATTTT
CDR3aa: CAISEFLRQGKNQPQHF

v_gene: TRBV5-1
j_gene: TRBJ1-3
abundance: -
d_gene: TRBD1
CDR3nt: TGCGCCAGCAGCGGGCAGGGACAGGGTGCTGGAAACACCATATATTTT
CDR3aa: CASSGQGQGAGNTIYF

v_gene: TRBV13
j_gene: TRBJ2-2
abundance: -
d_gene: -
CDR3nt: TGTGCCAGCAGCCCGGGGAACACCGGGGAGCTGTTTTTT
CDR3aa: CASSPGNTGELFF

v_gene: TRBV5-1
j_gene: TRBJ1-1
abundance: -
d_gene: -
CDR3nt: TGCGCCAGCAGCCCCCGAACAGGTGGTGACACTGAAGCTTTCTTT
CDR3aa: CASSPRTGGDTEAFF

v_gene: TRBV18
j_gene: TRBJ2-5
abundance: once
d_gene: -
CDR3nt: TGTGCCAGCTCACCACCCAGGGGCCAAGAGACCCAGTACTTC
CDR3aa: CASSPPRGQETQYF

v_gene: TRBV28
j_gene: TRBJ1-5
abundance: -
d_gene: -
CDR3nt: TGTGCCAGCTTTCTCGGGGTGGGCAATCAGCCCCAGCATTTT
CDR3aa: CASFLGVGNQPQHF

v_gene: TRBV13
j_gene: TRBJ2-7
abundance: -
d_gene: TRBD1
CDR3nt: TGTGCCAGCAGCTTAATCCCCCAGGGGGACGAGCAGTACTTC
CDR3aa: CASSLIPQGDEQYF

v_gene: TRBV7-9
j_gene: TRBJ1-3
abundance: -
d_gene: TRBD1
CDR3nt: TGTGCCAGCACCGACCAGGGGGCTGGAAACACCATATATTTT
CDR3aa: CASTDQGAGNTIYF

v_gene: TRBV27
j_gene: TRBJ2-7
abundance: -
d_gene: TRBD1
CDR3nt: TGTGCCAGCAGTCCTATTTCTCGGACAGGGGCCTACGAGCAGTACTTC
CDR3aa: CASSPISRTGAYEQYF

v_gene: TRBV5-8
j_gene: TRBJ1-5
abundance: -
d_gene: -
CDR3nt: TGTGCCAGCAGCTTAGGCGTACAGGGTGGTCAGCCCCAGCATTTT
CDR3aa: CASSLGVQGGQPQHF

v_gene: TRBV6-5
j_gene: TRBJ1-2
abundance: -
d_gene: -
CDR3nt: TGTGCCAGCATGTCGGGTTCGGGGGTCGGAGGCTACACCTTC
CDR3aa: CASMSGSGVGGYTF

v_gene: TRBV6-5
j_gene: TRBJ1-2
abundance: -
d_gene: TRBD1
CDR3nt: TGTGCCAGCAGTTACCCTACGGGGGACAGTCTCTTC
CDR3aa: CASSYPTGDSLF

v_gene: TRBV6-2/TRBV6-3
j_gene: TRBJ1-1
abundance: -
d_gene: -
CDR3nt: TGTGCCAGCAGTTACTCGATCAAGGGGCCACACACTGAAGCTTTCTTT
CDR3aa: CASSYSIKGPHTEAFF

v_gene: TRBV7-3
j_gene: TRBJ1-1
abundance: -
d_gene: -
CDR3nt: TGTGCCAGCAGCCCGTCTGGGGGGGGCTACACTGAAGCTTTCTTT
CDR3aa: CASSPSGGGYTEAFF

v_gene: TRBV7-9
j_gene: TRBJ2-3
abundance: -
d_gene: TRBD1
CDR3nt: TGTGCCAGCAGCTTAACACAGGGGGCGGATACGCAGTATTTT
CDR3aa: CASSLTQGADTQYF

v_gene: TRBV7-9
j_gene: TRBJ2-3
abundance: -
d_gene: -
CDR3nt: TGTGCCAGCACCATTCCGGGATCCTCCACAGATACGCAGTATTTT
CDR3aa: CASTIPGSSTDTQYF

v_gene: TRBV3-1/TRBV3-2
j_gene: TRBJ1-2
abundance: -
d_gene: TRBD1
CDR3nt: TGTGCCAGCAGCCACGGACAGGGAGCTCGTGGCTACACCTTC
CDR3aa: CASSHGQGARGYTF

v_gene: TRBV6-5
j_gene: TRBJ1-4
abundance: -
d_gene: -
CDR3nt: TGTGCCAGCAGTTACCTCCCCGGAGGGGAACTGTTTTTT
CDR3aa: CASSYLPGGELFF

v_gene: TRBV28
j_gene: TRBJ1-1
abundance: -
d_gene: TRBD1
CDR3nt: TGTGCCAGCAGTTTACCCGACAGGGACTCTGTGAACACTGAAGCTTTCTTT
CDR3aa: CASSLPDRDSVNTEAFF

v_gene: TRBV21-1
j_gene: TRBJ1-3
abundance: -
d_gene: -
CDR3nt: TGTGCCAGCAGCAGTTCAGGGAAAATAAACACCATATATTTT
CDR3aa: CASSSSGKINTIYF

v_gene: TRBV9
j_gene: TRBJ2-7
abundance: -
d_gene: TRBD2
CDR3nt: TGTGCCAGCAGCCCGGGGACTAGCCTCTCCGAGCAGTACTTC
CDR3aa: CASSPGTSLSEQYF

v_gene: TRBV13
j_gene: TRBJ1-1
abundance: -
d_gene: TRBD1
CDR3nt: TGTGCCAGCAGCAACAGGGGCATGAACACTGAAGCTTTCTTT
CDR3aa: CASSNRGMNTEAFF

v_gene: TRBV28
j_gene: TRBJ2-7
abundance: -
d_gene: TRBD2
CDR3nt: TGTGCCAGCAGTTTTAAGTTAGCGGGAGCCTACGAGCAGTACTTC
CDR3aa: CASSFKLAGAYEQYF

v_gene: TRBV6-5
j_gene: TRBJ2-5
abundance: -
d_gene: -
CDR3nt: TGTGCCAGCAGTTCAGAAGAGACCCAGTACTTC
CDR3aa: CASSSEETQYF

v_gene: TRBV27
j_gene: TRBJ2-2
abundance: -
d_gene: TRBD2
CDR3nt: TGTGCCAGCAGATTAGCGGGAGGATCGAACACCGGGGAGCTGTTTTTT
CDR3aa: CASRLAGGSNTGELFF

v_gene: TRBV9
j_gene: TRBJ2-3
abundance: -
d_gene: -
CDR3nt: TGTGCCAGCAGCGTTCTCGAACAGGGTGCAGATACGCAGTATTTT
CDR3aa: CASSVLEQGADTQYF

v_gene: TRBV5-6
j_gene: TRBJ2-1
abundance: -
d_gene: -
CDR3nt: TGTGCCAGCAGCTTCGTCAATGAGCAGTTCTTC
CDR3aa: CASSFVNEQFF

v_gene: TRBV2
j_gene: TRBJ2-1
abundance: -
d_gene: -
CDR3nt: TGTGCCAGCAGCTTCGACAGAAGCTCCTACAATGAGCAGTTCTTC
CDR3aa: CASSFDRSSYNEQFF

v_gene: TRBV6-1
j_gene: TRBJ2-7
abundance: -
d_gene: -
CDR3nt: TGTGCCAGCAGTGAACAGGTGACAACTTACGAGCAGTACTTC
CDR3aa: CASSEQVTTYEQYF

v_gene: TRBV5-5
j_gene: TRBJ1-5
abundance: -
d_gene: -
CDR3nt: TGTGCCAGCAGCTCGGCGGTAAGCAATCAGCCCCAGCATTTT
CDR3aa: CASSSAVSNQPQHF

v_gene: TRBV29-1
j_gene: TRBJ1-1
abundance: -
d_gene: TRBD1
CDR3nt: TGCAGCGGACGCTTAGACAGGGAGGCGGTAGCTTTCTTT
CDR3aa: CSGRLDREAVAFF

v_gene: TRBV10-1
j_gene: TRBJ2-2
abundance: -
d_gene: TRBD2
CDR3nt: TGCGCCAGCTCCGAGGGACTAGCGACTACCGGGGAGCTGTTTTTT
CDR3aa: CASSEGLATTGELFF

v_gene: TRBV5-6
j_gene: TRBJ1-5
abundance: few
d_gene: -
CDR3nt: TGTGCCAGCAGCTTAGGAGTTTATAGCAATCAGCCCCAGCATTTT
CDR3aa: CASSLGVYSNQPQHF

v_gene: TRBV7-6
j_gene: TRBJ2-2
abundance: -
d_gene: TRBD2
CDR3nt: TGTGCCAGCAGCTTAGCGGCACCGACTAGCGGGAGAGGGGAGCTGTTTTTT
CDR3aa: CASSLAAPTSGRGELFF

v_gene: TRBV2
j_gene: TRBJ1-1
abundance: -
d_gene: -
CDR3nt: TGTGCCAGCAGCCAGAACACTGAAGCTTTCTTT
CDR3aa: CASSQNTEAFF

v_gene: TRBV19
j_gene: TRBJ1-2
abundance: -
d_gene: -
CDR3nt: TGTGCCAGTAGTACGGGGAATGGCTACACCTTC
CDR3aa: CASSTGNGYTF

v_gene: TRBV7-9
j_gene: TRBJ2-1
abundance: -
d_gene: -
CDR3nt: TGTGCCAGCAGCCTTCCGACACAATTACCCTCCTACAATGAGCAGTTCTTC
CDR3aa: CASSLPTQLPSYNEQFF

v_gene: TRBV30
j_gene: TRBJ1-1
abundance: -
d_gene: -
CDR3nt: TGTGCCTGGAGGGGAGGGCTGAACACTGAAGCTTTCTTT
CDR3aa: CAWRGGLNTEAFF

v_gene: TRBV7-7
j_gene: TRBJ2-5
abundance: -
d_gene: -
CDR3nt: TGTGCCAGCAGCTTAGCGCCCGGGGAGACCCAGTACTTC
CDR3aa: CASSLAPGETQYF

v_gene: TRBV5-1
j_gene: TRBJ2-4
abundance: -
d_gene: TRBD2
CDR3nt: TGCGCCAGCAGCTTGGGGACTAGCGGAGCCGGGAGGGACATTCAGTACTTC
CDR3aa: CASSLGTSGAGRDIQYF

v_gene: TRBV11-2
j_gene: TRBJ2-2
abundance: once
d_gene: TRBD2
CDR3nt: TGTGCCAGCAGCTCGACTAGCGGGAGTAACACCGGGGAGCTGTTTTTT
CDR3aa: CASSSTSGSNTGELFF

v_gene: TRBV5-3
j_gene: TRBJ2-3
abundance: -
d_gene: -
CDR3nt: TGTGCCAGGGGCGGCGGGGCAATATCCACAGATACGCAGTATTTT
CDR3aa: CARGGGAISTDTQYF

v_gene: TRBV27
j_gene: TRBJ2-2
abundance: -
d_gene: -
CDR3nt: TGTGCCAGCAGTTGGATTTCGACTTGGAACACCGGGGAGCTGTTTTTT
CDR3aa: CASSWISTWNTGELFF

v_gene: TRBV12-5
j_gene: TRBJ1-2
abundance: -
d_gene: -
CDR3nt: TGTGCTATTAGAATTGATGCTTATAACTATGGCTACACCTTC
CDR3aa: CAIRIDAYNYGYTF